The source of this T cell receptor beta chain is a study of cytomegalovirus exposure and HLA in healthy donors. Study conclusions and caveats: A later analysis found TCR association rates differed by HLA locus, highest for DRB1 and lowest for HLA-C.

Donors sampled were nominally healthy, though unrecorded immune exposures were likely. Germline loops: CDR1 SEHNR, CDR2 FQNEAQ (reference sequence). The CDR3 is 16 residues long. Trimming stripped 5 bases from V and 0 bases from J, with 13 bases between. 13 Jbeta primers and 60 Vbeta primers were used for the PCR. Data came from immunoSEQ multiplex PCR; TCRdb stores just in-frame clones and leaves some out. The sample has 80,000 to 100,000 clones; around 84% are singletons. Concerning this clone itself: Its antigen is still unknown.

This sequence was found in a human donor in good health. This chain uses TRBV7-9 with TRBJ1-4; D remains unclear. Sequencing was performed on PBMCs. The DNA of the CDR3 is TGTGCCAGCAGCGACACCCGAACCGCAACTAATGAAAAACTGTTTTTT. Its protein is CASSDTRTATNEKLFF.